This T cell receptor beta chain came from a study of T cells in Graves' hyperthyroidism and ophthalmopathy. Overall study findings and caveats: It was a median 6.5 months before onset that the model predicted ophthalmopathy.

This clonotype came up many times. Its target is not known. Amplification of TCR beta CDR3 regions used RNA as the template. TCR CDR3 regions were first amplified by RT-PCR with HTBI primers. TCRdb passed the multiplex PCR reads through MiXCR, listing each CDR3 protein once. Found here are 350,000 to 400,000 distinct CDR3 sequences, 15% to 20% of them singletons; the top ten hold approximately 4%. In patients aged 18 to 65, hyperthyroidism was newly diagnosed, with duration under 2 months. The source of the PBMCs was roughly 10 ml of fresh peripheral blood. The length of the CDR3 is 13 residues. J gave up 6 bases and V 4 bases, and 6 bases lay outside the gene matches.

Specimen: blood. The clonotype originates from a woman between 18 and 29 years old with Graves' hyperthyroidism. The V and J genes are TRBV12-3 or TRBV12-4 and TRBJ2-7; 7 nucleotides line up with TRBD1. As DNA, the CDR3 is TGTGCCAGCAGTTCACGTAGGGGGCGCGAGCAGTACTTC. Encoded protein: CASSSRRGREQYF.